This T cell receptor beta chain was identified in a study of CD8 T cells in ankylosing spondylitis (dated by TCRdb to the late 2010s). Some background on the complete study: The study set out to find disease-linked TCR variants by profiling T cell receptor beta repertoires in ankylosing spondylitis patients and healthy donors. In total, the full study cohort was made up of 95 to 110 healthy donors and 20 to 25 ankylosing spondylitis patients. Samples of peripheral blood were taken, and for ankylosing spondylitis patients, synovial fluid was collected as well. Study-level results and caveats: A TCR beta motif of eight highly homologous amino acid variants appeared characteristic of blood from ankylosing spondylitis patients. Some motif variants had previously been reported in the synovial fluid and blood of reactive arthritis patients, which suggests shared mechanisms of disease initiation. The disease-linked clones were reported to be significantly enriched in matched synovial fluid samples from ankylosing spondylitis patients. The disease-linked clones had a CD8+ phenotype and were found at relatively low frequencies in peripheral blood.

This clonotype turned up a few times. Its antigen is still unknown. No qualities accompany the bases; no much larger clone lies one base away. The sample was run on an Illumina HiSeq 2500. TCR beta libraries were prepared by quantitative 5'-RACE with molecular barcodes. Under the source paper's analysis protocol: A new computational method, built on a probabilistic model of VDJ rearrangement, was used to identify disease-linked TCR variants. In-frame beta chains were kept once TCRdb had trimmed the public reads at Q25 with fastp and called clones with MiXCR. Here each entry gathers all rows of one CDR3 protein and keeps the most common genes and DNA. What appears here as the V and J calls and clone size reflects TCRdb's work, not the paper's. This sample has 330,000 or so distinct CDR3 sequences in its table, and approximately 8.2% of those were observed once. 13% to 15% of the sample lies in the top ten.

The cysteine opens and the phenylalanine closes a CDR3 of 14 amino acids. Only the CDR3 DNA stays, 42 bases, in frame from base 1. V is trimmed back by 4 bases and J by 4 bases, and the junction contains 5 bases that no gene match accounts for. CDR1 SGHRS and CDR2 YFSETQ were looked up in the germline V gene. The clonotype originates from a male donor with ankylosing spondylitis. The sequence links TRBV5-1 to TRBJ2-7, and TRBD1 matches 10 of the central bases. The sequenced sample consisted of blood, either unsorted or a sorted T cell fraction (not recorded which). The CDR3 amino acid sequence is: CASSPTGGNYEQYF. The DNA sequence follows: TGCGCCAGCAGCCCGACAGGGGGCAATTACGAGCAGTACTTC.